This T cell receptor beta chain was recorded in a study of blood T cell repertoires in COVID-19. On the study more broadly: The United States, Italy and Spain were the sources of the acute and convalescent COVID-19 samples. The analysed material was cDNA or gDNA that came from T cells, B-cell-depleted T cells, or PBMCs.

CDR1 and CDR2 (germline): MNHEY, SVGAGI. The J segment lost 6 bases and the V segment lost 6 bases, leaving 6 bases of the junction unmatched. The CDR3 length is 13 residues. In the original analysis: It was from reference gene primer amplification that nucleated cell counts were estimated. TCRdb's copy holds only in-frame clones and misses some; the assay was immunoSEQ multiplex PCR. That table supplies the V and J calls and clone size; D and trimming were determined from the DNA. The repertoire holds under 150,000 clones, with roughly 88% as singletons. This chain connects TRBV6-5 to TRBJ2-7, with TRBD1 matching over 9 bases. The sample was peripheral blood. This sequence was found in a human donor in a cohort sampled during active COVID-19. The CDR3 protein is CASRGDRAGEQYF. In nucleotides, the CDR3 is TGTGCCAGCAGGGGGGACAGGGCAGGCGAGCAGTACTTC.